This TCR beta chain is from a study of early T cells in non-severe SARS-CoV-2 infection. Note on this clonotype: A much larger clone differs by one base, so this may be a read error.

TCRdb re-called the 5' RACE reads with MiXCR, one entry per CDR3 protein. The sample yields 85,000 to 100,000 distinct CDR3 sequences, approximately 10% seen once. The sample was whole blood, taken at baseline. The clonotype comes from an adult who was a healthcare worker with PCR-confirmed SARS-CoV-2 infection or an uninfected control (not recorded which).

Here the CDR3 reads CASSLERNTEAFF. The CDR3 coding sequence is TGTGCCAGCAGCTTAGAGAGGAACACTGAAGCTTTCTTT. The V gene is TRBV11-2, the J gene TRBJ1-1; D call uncertain. V lost 0 bases and J 1 base, leaving 3 bases between the germline ends. The CDR3 is 13 residues long. Germline CDR1 is SGHAT and CDR2 is FQNNGV.